This TCR beta chain was captured by sequencing in a study of cytomegalovirus exposure and HLA in healthy donors. Findings and limits, study-wide: In a later analysis, TCR beta V- and J-gene trimming showed a link to a missense DCLRE1C variant.

Trimming removed 1 base at V and 4 bases at J, with 14 bases between. Germline V gene data show CDR1 as LGHNA and CDR2 as YSLEER. The CDR3 runs 15 residues. Points on this clone: Its antigen remains unknown.

The primer mix had 60 Vbeta and 13 Jbeta primers. Produced via immunoSEQ multiplex PCR; TCRdb's table is partial and in-frame only. The sample shows around 120,000 clones, over 60% of them seen only once. The chain couples TRBV4-3 to TRBJ2-7; a weak D match, TRBD2 (6 bases). The sequence came from a woman aged 40 to 50 in good health and CMV-seropositive. The material sequenced was PBMCs. In DNA, the CDR3 is TGCGCCAGCAGCCAAGGTATCGGGAGTGGGTACGAGCAGTACTTC. Encoded protein: CASSQGIGSGYEQYF.